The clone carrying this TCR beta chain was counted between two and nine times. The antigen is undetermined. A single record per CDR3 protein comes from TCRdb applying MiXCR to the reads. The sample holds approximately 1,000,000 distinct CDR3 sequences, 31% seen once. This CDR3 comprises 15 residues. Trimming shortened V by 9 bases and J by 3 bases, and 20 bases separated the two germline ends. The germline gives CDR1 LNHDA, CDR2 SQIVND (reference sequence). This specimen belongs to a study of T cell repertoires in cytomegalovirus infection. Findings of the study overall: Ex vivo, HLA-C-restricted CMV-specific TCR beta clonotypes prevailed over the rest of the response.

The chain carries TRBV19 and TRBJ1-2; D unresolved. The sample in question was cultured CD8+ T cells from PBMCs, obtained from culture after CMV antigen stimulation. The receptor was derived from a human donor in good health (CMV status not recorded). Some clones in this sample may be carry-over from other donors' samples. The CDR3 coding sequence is TGTGCCAGCCGGACCGCAGACGCCTCGTACTATGGCTACACCTTC. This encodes CASRTADASYYGYTF. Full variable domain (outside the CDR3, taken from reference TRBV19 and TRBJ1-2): DGGITQSPKYLFRKEGQNVTLSCEQNLNHDAMYWYRQDPGQGLRLIYYSQIVNDFQKGDIAEGYSVSREKKESFPLTVTSAQKNPTAFYLCASRTADASYYGYTFGSGTRLTVV.